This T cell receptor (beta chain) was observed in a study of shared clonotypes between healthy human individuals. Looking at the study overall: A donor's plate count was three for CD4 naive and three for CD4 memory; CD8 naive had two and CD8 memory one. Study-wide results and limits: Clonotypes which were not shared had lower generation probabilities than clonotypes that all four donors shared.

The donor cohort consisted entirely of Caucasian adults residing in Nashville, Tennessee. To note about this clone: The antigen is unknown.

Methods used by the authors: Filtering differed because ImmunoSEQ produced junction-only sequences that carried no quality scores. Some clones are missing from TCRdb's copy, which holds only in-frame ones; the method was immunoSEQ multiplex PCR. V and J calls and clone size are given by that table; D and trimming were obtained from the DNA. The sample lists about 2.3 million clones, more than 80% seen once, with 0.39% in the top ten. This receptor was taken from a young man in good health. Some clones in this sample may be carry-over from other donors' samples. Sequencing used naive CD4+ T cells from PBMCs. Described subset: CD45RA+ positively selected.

CDR3 sequence (DNA): TGCGCCAGCAGCCAAGTCATTTATGATGAAAAACTGTTTTTT. Translating gives CASSQVIYDEKLFF. This sequence joins TRBV4-1 and TRBJ1-4, with D hard to call. The length of the CDR3 is 14 residues. V was cut by 1 base and J by 6 bases, with 9 bases left in between. Germline lookup yields CDR1 MGHRA and CDR2 YSYEKL.